A single sample is the source of the 31 T cell receptor beta chains below, sequenced in a study of blood T cells in healthy people across ages. For the second PCR, which ran for about 6 to 11 cycles, a sample-barcoded 5' primer and a J-beta primer mix were used. TCRdb reprocessed the 5' RACE reads via MiXCR and lists one record per CDR3 protein. The data contain about 840,000 distinct CDR3 sequences, almost 30% of them seen just once; the ten biggest clones take up 10%. These same data were also listed under a study on T cells of mothers and their children.

The specimen was blood. The receptors originated from a woman aged 40 to 49 in good health.

This clonotype was detected only a few times. This chain uses TRBV18 with TRBJ2-7; TRBD2 matches at 7 bases. This CDR3 comprises 15 residues. Looked up from germline, CDR1 is KGHSH and CDR2 is LQKENI. V lost 1 base, J lost 5 bases, and 8 bases stayed unmatched. CDR3 DNA: TGTGCCAGCTCACCACGGTACAACAGCGGGGACGAGCAGTACTTC. Translating gives CASSPRYNSGDEQYF.

The rearrangement uses TRBV28 and TRBJ2-2; weak D call: TRBD2 (5 bases). V lost 5 bases and J 4 bases, leaving 11 bases between the germline ends. The length of the CDR3 is 14 residues. The germline V gene has CDR1 MDHEN and CDR2 SYDVKM. CDR3 sequence reads: CASSGRGFTGELFF. Written as DNA, the CDR3 is TGTGCCAGCAGTGGCCGGGGTTTCACCGGGGAGCTGTTTTTT.

This clonotype showed up many times. This may stem from a read error, because a much larger clone lies one nucleotide away. The J gene is TRBJ2-7, the V gene TRBV4-1; no clear D. Germline-derived CDR1 and CDR2 are MGHRA and YSYEKL. The CDR3 contains 15 residues. Here the CDR3 reads CASSQEEVGGYKQYF. Here the CDR3 DNA reads TGCGCCAGCAGCCAAGAAGAAGTGGGCGGCTACAAGCAGTACTTC.

Remarks on this clonotype: Relative to the germline gene, one junction end is altered; a read error may explain this. The V call is TRBV6-6, the J call TRBJ1-2; 8 bases are shared with TRBD1. The CDR3 loop spans 14 amino acids. CDR1 is MNHNY and CDR2 is SVGAGI in the germline V gene (reference sequence). CDR3 in amino acids: CVSSYSDREYGYTF. The CDR3 bases are TGTGTCAGCAGTTACTCGGACAGGGAATATGGCTACACCTTC.

This clonotype was recorded many times. This chain connects TRBV18 to TRBJ2-7; D not resolved. Trimming shortened V by 3 bases and J by 2 bases, and 8 bases separated the two germline ends. The CDR3 runs to 13 residues. Per germline, CDR1 KGHSH and CDR2 LQKENI. CDR3 loop: CASSPSRTYEQYF. CDR3 DNA sequence: TGTGCCAGCTCACCGTCGAGAACCTACGAGCAGTACTTC.

This clonotype was seen a few times. The chain carries TRBV20-1 and TRBJ2-5; no clear D gene. CDR3 length: 14 residues. In germline, CDR1 is DFQATT, CDR2 SNEGSKA (reference sequence). The V end lost 0 bases, the J end lost 6 bases, and 14 bases lay between the germline ends. The CDR3 bases are TGCAGTGCTAGAGATCTCGGGTCCGGAAAGACCCAGTACTTC. It encodes CSARDLGSGKTQYF.

The CDR3 is CSASYTQGDNQPQHF. The DNA for the CDR3 is TGCAGTGCTAGTTATACACAGGGGGACAATCAGCCCCAGCATTTT. The genes are TRBV20-1 and TRBJ1-5, with 8 bases aligning to TRBD1. V lost 3 bases, J lost 3 bases, and 7 bases stayed unmatched. The length of the CDR3 is 15 residues. Germline V gene lookup returns CDR1 DFQATT and CDR2 SNEGSKA (reference sequence).

This clonotype turned up a few times. One end of the junction fails to match germline, which may point to a read error. The J gene is TRBJ1-2, the V gene TRBV9, with 8 bases that match TRBD1. The V gene's germline CDR1 is SGDLS and CDR2 YYNGEE. The length of the CDR3 is 13 residues. CDR3 sequence reads: CAGSYLTGEGYTF. DNA of the CDR3: TGTGCCGGCAGCTATTTGACAGGGGAAGGCTACACCTTC.

This clonotype was seen repeatedly, ten times or more. V usage is TRBV5-1 and J usage is TRBJ1-2; weak D call: TRBD1 (5 bases). Trimming stripped 0 bases from V and 5 bases from J, with 11 bases between. Germline V gene sequence: CDR1 SGHRS, CDR2 YFSETQ. This CDR3 has 14 residues. The CDR3 sequence: CASSLGDGRYGYTF. DNA for the CDR3: TGCGCCAGCAGCTTGGGGGACGGAAGATATGGCTACACCTTC.

This clonotype was detected a few times. The V and J genes are TRBV19 and TRBJ1-2, with 10 bases identical to TRBD1. Germline trimming cut 9 bases from V and 9 bases from J; bases unmatched to any gene: 7. The CDR3 totals 12 residues. Germline V gene sequence: CDR1 LNHDA, CDR2 SQIVND (reference sequence). CDR3 nucleotide sequence: TGTGCCAGAGGGACAGGGGTTAGGAGCTACACCTTC. It yields the protein CARGTGVRSYTF.

Of note for this clonotype: A much bigger clone sits one base away, suggesting this may be a read error. The chain is built from TRBV28 and TRBJ2-1, with D perhaps matching TRBD2 (6 bases). The J call is doubtful: the DNA matches TRBJ2-7 better. CDR1 is MDHEN and CDR2 is SYDVKM in the germline V gene. The CDR3 has 13 amino acids. The CDR3 is CASALSGDYEQYF. The CDR3 DNA follows: TGTGCCAGCGCCCTCTCGGGGGATTACGAGCAGTACTTC.

The chain joins TRBV7-2 to TRBJ1-2; a possible D gene is TRBD1 (5 bases). Trimming cost V 7 bases and J 5 bases, with 17 bases left between them. The germline V gene encodes CDR1 SGHTA and CDR2 FQGNSA. CDR3 length equals 14 residues. Here the CDR3 DNA reads TGTGCCAGCATCCCGGCCGGGACGTCATATGGCTACACCTTC. Its translation: CASIPAGTSYGYTF.

This clonotype was found a few times. The chain joins TRBV28 to TRBJ2-7; 9 bases match TRBD1. The trim removed 7 bases at V and 2 bases at J, leaving 6 bases unmatched. Germline CDR1 is MDHEN and CDR2 is SYDVKM. This CDR3 region has 14 residues. CDR3 bases: TGTGCCAGCAAAAGACAGGGGGGAACCTACGAGCAGTACTTC. Translating it yields CASKRQGGTYEQYF.

This clonotype appeared a few times. This chain links TRBV28 with TRBJ2-3; D call uncertain. The V end lost 2 bases, the J end lost 2 bases, and 11 bases lay between the germline ends. The CDR3 is 15 amino acids. Germline CDR1 and CDR2: MDHEN and SYDVKM. CDR3 nucleotides: TGTGCCAGCAGTTTAAACCGAGGTTACACAGATACGCAGTATTTT. This sequence encodes CASSLNRGYTDTQYF.

The chain is built from TRBV2 and TRBJ1-1, with 8 bases aligning to TRBD1. CDR1 and CDR2 from the germline V gene are SNHLY and FYNNEI. Trimming took 10 bases from V and 5 from J; bases not matched to a gene: 15. The CDR3 length is 15 residues. The CDR3 DNA reads as TGTGCCACCAATCGACAGGGGTTAATATCGACTGAAGCTTTCTTT. Amino acids: CATNRQGLISTEAFF.

This clonotype was seen many times. The chain uses TRBV28 and TRBJ1-2; 7 bases are a match to TRBD1. This CDR3 has 15 residues. CDR1 and CDR2 from the germline V gene are MDHEN and SYDVKM. Trimming at V came to 6 bases and at J to 3 bases, leaving 10 bases not matched to a gene. The CDR3, as DNA: TGTGCCAGCAGATGGGACACAGGGGCGGACTATGGCTACACCTTC. As protein: CASRWDTGADYGYTF.

This chain links TRBV28 with TRBJ2-1, with D possibly called TRBD1 or TRBD2 (7 bases each). This CDR3 region has 17 residues. The V end was cut by 9 bases, the J end by 12 bases, with 33 bases between. The germline CDR1 and CDR2 sequences are MDHEN and SYDVKM. CDR3 in amino acids: CASTGAGGLKGTDTQFF. CDR3 coding DNA: TGTGCCAGTACCGGGGCTGGGGGACTAAAAGGGACAGATACGCAGTTCTTC.

This rearrangement joins TRBV4-3 to TRBJ1-2, with 9 positions matching TRBD1. The J segment lost 4 bases and the V segment lost 1 base, leaving 7 bases of the junction unmatched. The germline V gene encodes CDR1 LGHNA and CDR2 YSLEER. This CDR3 has 16 residues. The CDR3 DNA reads TGCGCCAGCAGCCAAGGTCCTACAGGGGGCAGCTATGGCTACACCTTC. As protein: CASSQGPTGGSYGYTF.

There are a few counts of this clonotype. The chain is built from TRBV7-2 and TRBJ2-3; 7 positions match TRBD1. Germline V gene sequence: CDR1 SGHTA, CDR2 FQGNSA. The CDR3 extends over 14 amino acids. V lost 1 base to trimming and J lost 6 bases; unmatched junction nucleotides: 4. The CDR3 loop is CASSLGGGHDTQYF. CDR3 DNA sequence: TGTGCCAGCAGCTTAGGAGGGGGCCATGATACGCAGTATTTT. The full variable domain, rest sourced from reference TRBV7-2 and TRBJ2-3, is GAGVSQSPSNKVTEKGKDVELRCDPISGHTALYWYRQSLGQGLEFLIYFQGNSAPDKSGLPSDRFSAERTGGSVSTLTIQRTQQEDSAVYLCASSLGGGHDTQYFGPGTRLTVL.

V is TRBV3-1 and J is TRBJ2-2; D unclear. The CDR3 loop spans 16 amino acids. CDR1 and CDR2 (germline): LGHDT, YNNKEL (reference sequence). Trimming took off 1 base at V and 0 bases at J, with 9 bases between the two ends. This chain's CDR3 is CASSQGFQANTGELFF. The CDR3 coding sequence is TGTGCCAGCAGCCAAGGGTTCCAGGCGAACACCGGGGAGCTGTTTTTT.

The rearrangement joins TRBV19 to TRBJ2-3, with TRBD1 identical over 8 bases. The CDR3 is 14 residues long. Trimming cost V 6 bases and J 5 bases; bases outside gene matches: 7. Per germline, CDR1 LNHDA and CDR2 SQIVND (reference sequence). Here the CDR3 DNA reads TGTGCCAGTAGCCCCAGGGGGCTGGGAGATACGCAGTATTTT. It codes for CASSPRGLGDTQYF.

This clonotype was observed a few times. The chain links TRBV24-1 to TRBJ2-1, with a tentative D call TRBD2 (5 bases). V lost 3 bases and J lost 4, with 12 bases in between. The CDR3 runs to 15 residues. Germline values: CDR1 KGHDR, CDR2 SFDVKD. The DNA of the CDR3 is TGTGCCACCAGTGATGCAGCGGTCACGTACAATGAGCAGTTCTTC. Residues: CATSDAAVTYNEQFF.

The chain carries TRBV6-5 and TRBJ1-1; D is possibly TRBD1 (6 bases). Germline loops: CDR1 MNHEY, CDR2 SVGAGI. The CDR3 totals 15 residues. The ends were cut back, 6 bases at V and 0 bases at J, with 14 bases in the middle. The CDR3 nucleotides read TGTGCCAGCAGCCCCCTGGCAGGGGTGAACACTGAAGCTTTCTTT. This gives the protein CASSPLAGVNTEAFF.

This clonotype has ten or more counts. This rearrangement joins TRBV28 to TRBJ1-2; unclear D gene. The CDR3 is 13 residues long. Germline V gives CDR1 MDHEN, CDR2 SYDVKM. Trimming cost V 7 bases and J 2 bases, with 11 bases left between them. The CDR3: CASTLYENYGYTF. In DNA, the CDR3 is TGTGCCAGCACCCTCTACGAGAACTATGGCTACACCTTC.

The genes are TRBV29-1 and TRBJ1-4; no firm D call. V was pared by 3 bases and J by 2 bases, with 13 bases between. The CDR3 sequence is 15 residues long. In germline, CDR1 is SQVTM, CDR2 ANQGSEA. This CDR3 reads CSVEPPDDTNEKLFF. CDR3 sequence (DNA): TGCAGCGTTGAGCCCCCGGACGACACTAATGAAAAACTGTTTTTT. The full variable domain, its missing parts supplied by reference TRBV29-1 and TRBJ1-4, is SAVISQKPSRDICQRGTSLTIQCQVDSQVTMMFWYRQQPGQSLTLIATANQGSEATYESGFVIDKFPISRPNLTFSTLTVSNMSPEDSSIYLCSVEPPDDTNEKLFFGSGTQLSVL.

This clonotype was recorded at least ten times. This chain links TRBV12-3 or TRBV12-4 with TRBJ2-1; 11 positions match TRBD2. The CDR3 is 16 amino acids. Germline trimming cut 0 bases from V and 6 bases from J; bases unmatched to any gene: 4. The CDR3 DNA reads TGTGCCAGCAGTTTAGCAGGGCTAGCGGGAGGCAATGAGCAGTTCTTC. Its translation: CASSLAGLAGGNEQFF.

The V call is TRBV28, the J call TRBJ2-7; D gene unclear. Germline CDR1 is MDHEN and CDR2 is SYDVKM. V was clipped by 6 bases and J by 2 bases, with 17 bases between them. CDR3 size: 15 residues. In DNA, the CDR3 is TGTGCCAGCAGACCGGGCTCCGCGGTGGCCTACGAGCAGTACTTC. Translation gives CASRPGSAVAYEQYF.

This clonotype was detected only once. This chain uses TRBV18 with TRBJ2-7; 9 bases match TRBD2. CDR1 is KGHSH, CDR2 LQKENI, per germline. This CDR3 spans 16 amino acids. Unmatched junction bases numbered 8, after V lost 3 bases and J lost 2 bases. CDR3 in amino acids: CASSPSRLAATYEQYF. In DNA, the CDR3 is TGTGCCAGCTCACCCAGTCGACTAGCGGCTACCTACGAGCAGTACTTC.

The chain has TRBV4-2 and TRBJ2-5; TRBD2 might be the D (5 bases). Germline V gene lookup returns CDR1 LGHNA and CDR2 YNFKEQ. CDR3 length: 13 amino acids. Trimming took off 5 bases at V and 5 bases at J, with 12 bases between the two ends. CDR3: CASSGLTVETQYF. The CDR3 coding sequence is TGTGCCAGCAGCGGACTCACGGTGGAGACCCAGTACTTC.

The V and J genes are TRBV6-1 and TRBJ1-2; D is ambiguous. The V end was cut by 4 bases, the J end by 3 bases, with 6 bases between. Germline CDR1 reads MNHNS; CDR2 reads SASEGT. There are 12 residues in the CDR3. The DNA for the CDR3 is TGTGCCAGCAGTGCTTTCGACTATGGCTACACCTTC. Translated: CASSAFDYGYTF.

This clonotype was counted at least ten times. DNA for the CDR3: TGTGCCAGCAGCTTAGGGGGCAGATATACAGAGCAGTTCTTC. Translating gives CASSLGGRYTEQFF. The rearrangement uses TRBV7-6 and TRBJ2-1, with TRBD1 as a possible D gene (5 bases). Trimming removed 1 base from V and 10 bases from J, with 14 bases in between. Germline CDR1 reads SGHVS; CDR2 reads FNYEAQ. This CDR3 comprises 14 residues. The variable domain in full, completed from reference TRBV7-6 and TRBJ2-1, reads GAGVSQSPRYKVTKRGQDVALRCDPISGHVSLYWYRQALGQGPEFLTYFNYEAQQDKSGLPNDRFSAERPEGSISTLTIQRTEQRDSAMYRCASSLGGRYTEQFFGPGTRLTVL.